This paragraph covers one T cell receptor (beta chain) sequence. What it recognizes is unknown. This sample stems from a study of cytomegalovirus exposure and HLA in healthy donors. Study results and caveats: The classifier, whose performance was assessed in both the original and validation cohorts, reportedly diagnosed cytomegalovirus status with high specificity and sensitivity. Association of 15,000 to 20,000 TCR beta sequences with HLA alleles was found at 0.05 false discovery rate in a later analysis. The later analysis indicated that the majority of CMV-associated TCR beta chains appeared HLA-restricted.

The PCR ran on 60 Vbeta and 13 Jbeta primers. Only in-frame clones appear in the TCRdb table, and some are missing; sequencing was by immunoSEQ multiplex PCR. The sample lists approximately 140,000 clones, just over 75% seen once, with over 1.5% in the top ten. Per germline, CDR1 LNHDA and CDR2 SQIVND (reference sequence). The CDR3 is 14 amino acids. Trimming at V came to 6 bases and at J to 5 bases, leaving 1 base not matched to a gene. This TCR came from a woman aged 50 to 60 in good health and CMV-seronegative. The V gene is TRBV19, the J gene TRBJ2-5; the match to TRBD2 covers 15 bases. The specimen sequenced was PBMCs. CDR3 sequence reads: CASSGLAGGETQYF. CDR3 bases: TGTGCCAGTAGCGGACTAGCGGGAGGGGAGACCCAGTACTTC.